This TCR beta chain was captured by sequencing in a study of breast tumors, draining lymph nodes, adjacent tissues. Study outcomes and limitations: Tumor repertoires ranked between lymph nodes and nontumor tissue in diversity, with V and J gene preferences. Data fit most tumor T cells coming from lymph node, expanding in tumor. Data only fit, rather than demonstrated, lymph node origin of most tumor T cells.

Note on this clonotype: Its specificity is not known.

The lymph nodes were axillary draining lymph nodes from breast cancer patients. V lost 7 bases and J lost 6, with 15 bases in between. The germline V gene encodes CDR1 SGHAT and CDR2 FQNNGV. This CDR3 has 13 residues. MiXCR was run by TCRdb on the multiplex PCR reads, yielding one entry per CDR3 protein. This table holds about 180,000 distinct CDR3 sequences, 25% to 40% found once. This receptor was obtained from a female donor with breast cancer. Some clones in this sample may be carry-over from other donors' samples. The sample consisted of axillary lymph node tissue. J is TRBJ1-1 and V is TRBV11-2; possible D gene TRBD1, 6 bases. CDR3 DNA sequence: TGTGCCAGCACCCGGGGGGCAAAGGCTGAAGCTTTCTTT. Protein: CASTRGAKAEAFF. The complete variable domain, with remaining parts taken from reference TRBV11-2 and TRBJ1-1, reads EAGVAQSPRYKIIEKRQSVAFWCNPISGHATLYWYQQILGQGPKLLIQFQNNGVVDDSQLPKDRFSAERLKGVDSTLKIQPAKLEDSAVYLCASTRGAKAEAFFGQGTRLTVV.